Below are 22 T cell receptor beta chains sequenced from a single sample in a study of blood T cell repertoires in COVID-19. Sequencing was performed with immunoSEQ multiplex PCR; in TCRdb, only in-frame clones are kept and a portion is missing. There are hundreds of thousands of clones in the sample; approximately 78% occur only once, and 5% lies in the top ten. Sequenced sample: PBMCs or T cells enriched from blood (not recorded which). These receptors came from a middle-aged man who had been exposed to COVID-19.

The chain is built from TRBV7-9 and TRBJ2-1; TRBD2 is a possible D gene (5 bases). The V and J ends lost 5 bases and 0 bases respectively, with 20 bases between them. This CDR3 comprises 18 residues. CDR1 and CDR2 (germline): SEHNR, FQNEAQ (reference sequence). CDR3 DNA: TGTGCCAGCAGCACGAACTGGTTAGGCGGGTACTCCTACAATGAGCAGTTCTTC. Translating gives CASSTNWLGGYSYNEQFF.

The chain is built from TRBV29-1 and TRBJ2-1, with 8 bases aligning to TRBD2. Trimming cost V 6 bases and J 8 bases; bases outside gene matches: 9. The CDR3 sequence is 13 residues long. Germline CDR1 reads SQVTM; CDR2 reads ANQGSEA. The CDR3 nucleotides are TGCAGCGTGCCGGGACTAGGCTCGGATGAGCAGTTCTTC. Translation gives CSVPGLGSDEQFF.

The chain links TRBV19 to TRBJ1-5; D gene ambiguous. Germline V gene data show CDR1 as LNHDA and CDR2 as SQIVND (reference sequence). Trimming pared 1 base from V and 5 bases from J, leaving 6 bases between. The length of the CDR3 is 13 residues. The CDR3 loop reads CASSIVRDQPQHF. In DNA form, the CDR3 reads TGTGCCAGTAGTATAGTAAGAGATCAGCCCCAGCATTTT.

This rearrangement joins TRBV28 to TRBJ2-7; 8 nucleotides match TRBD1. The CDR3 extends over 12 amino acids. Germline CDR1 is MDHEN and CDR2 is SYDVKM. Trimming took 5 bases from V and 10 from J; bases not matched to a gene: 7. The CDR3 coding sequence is TGTGCCAGCAGTGGACAGGGTTTAGTACAGTACTTC. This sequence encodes CASSGQGLVQYF.

CDR3 nucleotides: TGTGCCAGCAGCCAAGACTTCAGGGCAGAAGCTTTCTTT. It specifies CASSQDFRAEAFF. The rearrangement joins TRBV3-1 (or the pseudogene TRBV3-2) to TRBJ1-1; tentative D call: TRBD1 (5 bases). With 0 bases removed from V and 8 bases from J, the gap between germline ends came to 10 bases. Germline CDR1 and CDR2: LGHDT and YNNKEL (reference sequence). The CDR3 has 13 amino acids.

CDR3 in DNA: TGTGCCAGCAGCCCCCTCGAGGGAGAGACCCAGTACTTC. This encodes CASSPLEGETQYF. The chain combines TRBV3-1 (or the pseudogene TRBV3-2) with TRBJ2-5, with D maybe TRBD2 (5 bases). Germline lookup yields CDR1 LGHDT and CDR2 YNNKEL (reference sequence). This CDR3 contains 13 residues. V was clipped by 4 bases and J by 4 bases, with 10 bases between them.

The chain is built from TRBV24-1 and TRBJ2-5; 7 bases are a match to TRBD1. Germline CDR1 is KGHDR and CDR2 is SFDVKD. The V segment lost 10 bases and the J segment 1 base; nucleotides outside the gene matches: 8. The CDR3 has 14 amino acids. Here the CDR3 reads CATAPWDSQETQYF. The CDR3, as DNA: TGTGCCACGGCCCCTTGGGACAGCCAAGAGACCCAGTACTTC.

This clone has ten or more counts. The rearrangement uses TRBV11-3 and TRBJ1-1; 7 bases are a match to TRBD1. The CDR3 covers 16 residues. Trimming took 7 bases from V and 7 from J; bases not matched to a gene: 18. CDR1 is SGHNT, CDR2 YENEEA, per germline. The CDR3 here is CASTPDRLTVMSEAFF. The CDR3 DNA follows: TGTGCCAGCACCCCGGACAGGTTGACGGTGATGAGTGAAGCTTTCTTT.

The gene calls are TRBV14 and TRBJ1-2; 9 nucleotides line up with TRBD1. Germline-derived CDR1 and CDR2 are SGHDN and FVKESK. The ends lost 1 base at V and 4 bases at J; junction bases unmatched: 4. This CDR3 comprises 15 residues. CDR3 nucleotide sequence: TGTGCCAGCAGCCAAGTGGGACAGGGAATCTATGGCTACACCTTC. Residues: CASSQVGQGIYGYTF.

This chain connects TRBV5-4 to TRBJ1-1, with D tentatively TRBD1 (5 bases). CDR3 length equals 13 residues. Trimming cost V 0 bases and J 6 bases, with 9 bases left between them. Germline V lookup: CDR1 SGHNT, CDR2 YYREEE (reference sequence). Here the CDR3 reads CASSLATGAEAFF. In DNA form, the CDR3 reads TGTGCCAGCAGCTTGGCCACGGGGGCTGAAGCTTTCTTT.

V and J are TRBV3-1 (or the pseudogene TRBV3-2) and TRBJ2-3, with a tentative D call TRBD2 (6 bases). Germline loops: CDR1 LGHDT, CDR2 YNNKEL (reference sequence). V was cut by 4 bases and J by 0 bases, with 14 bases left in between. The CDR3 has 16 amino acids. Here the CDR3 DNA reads TGTGCCAGCAGCCGCGGGACGGGCATAAGCACAGATACGCAGTATTTT. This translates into CASSRGTGISTDTQYF.

The CDR3 region has the DNA TGTGCCAGCAGCTTGACAGAACTGAACACTGAAGCTTTCTTT. As protein: CASSLTELNTEAFF. The chain links TRBV7-8 to TRBJ1-1; maybe TRBD1 (5 bases). Trimming shortened V by 3 bases and J by 0 bases, and 8 bases separated the two germline ends. This CDR3 is 14 amino acids long. Germline values: CDR1 SGHVS, CDR2 FQNEAQ.

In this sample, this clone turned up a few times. CDR3 protein: CASSGTETEKLFF. The CDR3 coding sequence is TGTGCCAGTAGTGGGACAGAAACTGAAAAACTGTTTTTT. The chain is built from TRBV19 and TRBJ1-4; 7 positions match TRBD1. Germline V gene sequence: CDR1 LNHDA, CDR2 SQIVND (reference sequence). With 5 bases clipped from V and 7 bases from J, the junction kept 4 bases outside the gene matches. The CDR3 length is 13 residues.

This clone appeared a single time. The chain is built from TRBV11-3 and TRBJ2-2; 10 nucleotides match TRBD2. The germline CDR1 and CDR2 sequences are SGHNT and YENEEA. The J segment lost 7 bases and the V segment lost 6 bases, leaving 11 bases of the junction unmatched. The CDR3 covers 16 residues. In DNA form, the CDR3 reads TGTGCCAGCAGGAACAGCGGGAGGGCCAAGAACGGGGAGCTGTTTTTT. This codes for CASRNSGRAKNGELFF.

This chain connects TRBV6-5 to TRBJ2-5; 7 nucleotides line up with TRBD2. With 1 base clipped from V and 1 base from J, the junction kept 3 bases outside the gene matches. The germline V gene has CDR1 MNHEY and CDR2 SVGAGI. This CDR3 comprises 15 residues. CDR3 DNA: TGTGCCAGCAGTTACTGGGAGGGCCGCCAAGAGACCCAGTACTTC. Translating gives CASSYWEGRQETQYF.

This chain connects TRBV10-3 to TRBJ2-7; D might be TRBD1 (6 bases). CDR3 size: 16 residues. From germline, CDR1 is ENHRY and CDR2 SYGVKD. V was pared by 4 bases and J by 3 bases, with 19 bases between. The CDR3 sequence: CAISVQGTGENYEQYF. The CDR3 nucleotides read TGTGCCATCAGTGTACAGGGCACAGGCGAAAACTACGAGCAGTACTTC.

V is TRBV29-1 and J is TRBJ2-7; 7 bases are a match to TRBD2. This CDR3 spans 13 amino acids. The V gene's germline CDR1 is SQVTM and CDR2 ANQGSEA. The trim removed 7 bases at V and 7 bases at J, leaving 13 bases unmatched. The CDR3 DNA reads TGCAGCGCCTCAGCGGGACGGACAAGGGAGCAGTACTTC. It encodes CSASAGRTREQYF.

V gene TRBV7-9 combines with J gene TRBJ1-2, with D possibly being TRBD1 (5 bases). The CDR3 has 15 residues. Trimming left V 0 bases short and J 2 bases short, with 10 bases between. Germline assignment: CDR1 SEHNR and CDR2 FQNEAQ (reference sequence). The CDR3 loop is CASSLAPGVNYGYTF. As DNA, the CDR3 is TGTGCCAGCAGCTTAGCGCCGGGGGTGAACTATGGCTACACCTTC.

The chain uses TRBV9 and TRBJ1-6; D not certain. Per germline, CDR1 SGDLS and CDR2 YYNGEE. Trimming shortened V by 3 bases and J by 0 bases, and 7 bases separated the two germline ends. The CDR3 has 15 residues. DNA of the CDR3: TGTGCCAGCAGCGGACGGAGCTCCTATAATTCACCCCTCCACTTT. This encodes CASSGRSSYNSPLHF.

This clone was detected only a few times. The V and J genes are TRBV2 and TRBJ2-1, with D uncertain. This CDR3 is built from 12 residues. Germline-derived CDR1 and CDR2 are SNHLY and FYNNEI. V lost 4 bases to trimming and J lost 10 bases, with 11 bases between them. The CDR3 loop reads CASSARTGEQFF. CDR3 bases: TGTGCCAGCAGTGCCCGTACCGGGGAGCAGTTCTTC.

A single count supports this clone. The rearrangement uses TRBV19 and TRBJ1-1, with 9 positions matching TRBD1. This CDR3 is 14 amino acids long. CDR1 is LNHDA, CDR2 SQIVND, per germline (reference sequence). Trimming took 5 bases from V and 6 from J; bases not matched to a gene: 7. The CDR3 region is CASSGGDRAPEAFF. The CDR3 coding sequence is TGTGCCAGTAGTGGGGGGGACAGGGCCCCTGAAGCTTTCTTT.

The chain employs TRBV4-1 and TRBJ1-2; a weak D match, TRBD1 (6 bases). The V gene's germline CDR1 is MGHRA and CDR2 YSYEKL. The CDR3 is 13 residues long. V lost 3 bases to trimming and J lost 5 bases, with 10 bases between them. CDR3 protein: CASSQRTDYGYTF. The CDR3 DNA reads TGCGCCAGCAGCCAGAGGACAGATTATGGCTACACCTTC.